The 15 T cell receptor beta chains reported below all come from one sample, sequenced in a study of cytomegalovirus exposure and HLA in healthy donors. The PCR made use of 60 Vbeta and 13 Jbeta primers. Clones were read by immunoSEQ multiplex PCR, and TCRdb kept only the in-frame ones, dropping some. This sample has some 130,000 clones; roughly 63% occur once, and the top ten carry less than 2%. Sequenced input: PBMCs. These receptors all come from a man aged 25 to 40 in good health and CMV-seropositive.

J is TRBJ1-4 and V is TRBV19, with D uncertain. V was pared by 8 bases and J by 2 bases, with 6 bases between. The CDR3 is 12 amino acids. CDR1 is LNHDA, CDR2 SQIVND, per germline (reference sequence). In DNA form, the CDR3 reads TGTGCCAGTCACGGGACTAATGAAAAACTGTTTTTT. The encoded protein is CASHGTNEKLFF. The entire variable domain, with the rest obtained from reference TRBV19 and TRBJ1-4, is as follows: DGGITQSPKYLFRKEGQNVTLSCEQNLNHDAMYWYRQDPGQGLRLIYYSQIVNDFQKGDIAEGYSVSREKKESFPLTVTSAQKNPTAFYLCASHGTNEKLFFGSGTQLSVL.

This clone has just a few counts. The CDR3 protein is CASGAVRRSEQYF. DNA for the CDR3: TGCGCCAGCGGAGCAGTAAGGAGGTCAGAGCAGTACTTC. The V and J genes are TRBV4-1 and TRBJ2-7; TRBD2 might be the D (5 bases). The V and J ends lost 8 bases and 7 bases respectively, with 18 bases between them. The CDR3 has 13 amino acids. CDR1 is MGHRA, CDR2 YSYEKL, per germline.

The J gene is TRBJ2-1, the V gene TRBV7-9; D not resolved. V was pared by 1 base and J by 7 bases, with 20 bases between. This CDR3 region has 17 residues. Germline CDR1 is SEHNR and CDR2 is FQNEAQ (reference sequence). DNA of the CDR3: TGTGCCAGCAGCTTAGTCGGGTCTGCCCCCGTTCGGAATGAGCAGTTCTTC. Protein: CASSLVGSAPVRNEQFF.

The V call is TRBV11-3, the J call TRBJ2-7; possible D gene TRBD1, 5 bases. This CDR3 region has 12 residues. The V end lost 5 bases, the J end lost 5 bases, and 10 bases lay between the germline ends. Germline V gene lookup returns CDR1 SGHNT and CDR2 YENEEA. CDR3 nucleotide sequence: TGTGCCAGCAGCCACATAGGGGACGAGCAGTACTTC. The encoded protein is CASSHIGDEQYF.

This clone was seen once. V usage is TRBV5-1 and J usage is TRBJ2-1, with TRBD2 as a possible D gene (8 bases). There are 15 residues in the CDR3. Trimming left V 0 bases short and J 9 bases short, with 16 bases between. The germline V gene encodes CDR1 SGHRS and CDR2 YFSETQ. CDR3 region: CASSLAGRGRGEQFF. In DNA form, the CDR3 reads TGCGCCAGCAGCTTGGCCGGGAGGGGGCGAGGTGAGCAGTTCTTC.

The sample holds a few counts of this clone. The rearrangement uses TRBV2 and TRBJ2-3; 7 nucleotides align to TRBD1. Germline CDR1 SNHLY, CDR2 FYNNEI. This CDR3 contains 15 residues. The V gene end was trimmed by 8 bases and the J gene end by 2 bases; junction bases not matched to a gene: 10. The CDR3, as DNA: TGTGCCAGCTGTCGACGGACAGGAGACACAGATACGCAGTATTTT. This gives the protein CASCRRTGDTDTQYF.

The chain carries TRBV9 and TRBJ2-1; 10 positions match TRBD1. The CDR3 has 15 amino acids. Germline CDR1 is SGDLS and CDR2 is YYNGEE. V shed 3 bases, J shed 4 bases, and the junction held 4 bases outside the gene matches. The CDR3 region is CASSAGTGAYNEQFF. In DNA, the CDR3 is TGTGCCAGCAGCGCGGGGACAGGGGCGTACAATGAGCAGTTCTTC.

The chain has TRBV28 and TRBJ1-4, with D maybe TRBD1 (5 bases). The CDR3 extends over 14 amino acids. Germline CDR1 reads MDHEN; CDR2 reads SYDVKM. Here the CDR3 DNA reads TGTCCCCCTCGACAGTCTGCAACTAATGAAAAACTGTTTTTT. Protein product: CPPRQSATNEKLFF. The full variable domain, its missing parts supplied by reference TRBV28 and TRBJ1-4, is DVKVTQSSRYLVKRTGEKVFLECVQDMDHENMFWYRQDPGLGLRLIYFSYDVKMKEKGDIPEGYSVSREKKERFSLILESASTNQTSMYLCPPRQSATNEKLFFGSGTQLSVL.

The rearrangement joins TRBV15 to TRBJ1-5; D ambiguous. Per germline, CDR1 LNHNV and CDR2 YYDKDF (reference sequence). Trimming removed 6 bases at V and 0 bases at J, with 15 bases between. The CDR3 is made up of 16 amino acids. The CDR3 reads CATRVGKTYSNQPQHF. For the CDR3, the DNA is TGTGCCACCAGGGTTGGCAAAACATATAGCAATCAGCCCCAGCATTTT.

The genes are TRBV29-1 and TRBJ2-1; 7 positions match TRBD2. Germline CDR1 is SQVTM and CDR2 is ANQGSEA. V was pared by 7 bases and J by 10 bases, with 16 bases of the junction left unmatched. The CDR3 is 14 residues long. CDR3 residues: CSAPLAGERNEQFF. Written as DNA, the CDR3 is TGCAGCGCTCCGCTGGCGGGAGAACGTAACGAGCAGTTCTTC.

The V call is TRBV27, the J call TRBJ1-5, with TRBD1 identical over 8 bases. The CDR3 extends over 15 amino acids. Germline V gene lookup returns CDR1 MNHEY and CDR2 SMNVEV (reference sequence). V was pared by 3 bases and J by 4 bases, with 5 bases of the junction left unmatched. The CDR3 loop is CASSFGQGSNQPQHF. DNA of the CDR3: TGTGCCAGCAGTTTCGGACAGGGCTCGAATCAGCCCCAGCATTTT.

The chain employs TRBV7-3 and TRBJ1-2; 9 nucleotides agree with TRBD1. CDR1 SGHTA and CDR2 FQGTGA come from the germline V gene. V shed 5 bases, J shed 7 bases, and the junction held 5 bases outside the gene matches. This CDR3 has 13 amino acids. The CDR3 protein is CASSQTGGAGYTF. CDR3 sequence (DNA): TGTGCCAGCAGCCAAACAGGGGGCGCTGGCTACACCTTC.

The chain combines TRBV2 with TRBJ1-4; D might be TRBD1 (5 bases). Per the germline V gene, CDR1 is SNHLY and CDR2 is FYNNEI. V was clipped by 4 bases and J by 10 bases, with 13 bases between them. The CDR3 has 13 residues. For the CDR3, the DNA is TGTGCCAGCAGTGCGGACACGGCGATAAAACTGTTTTTT. It codes for CASSADTAIKLFF.

V is TRBV4-3 and J is TRBJ1-2, with TRBD1 matching over 9 bases. The V gene's germline CDR1 is LGHNA and CDR2 YSLEER. The V and J ends lost 1 base and 8 bases, in that order; junction bases with no gene match: 5. The CDR3 totals 14 residues. The DNA of the CDR3 is TGCGCCAGCAGCCAAGGACAGGGGGTGGCGGGCTACACCTTC. As protein: CASSQGQGVAGYTF.

This chain joins TRBV7-2 and TRBJ2-3; D perhaps matches TRBD2 (5 bases). Germline CDR1 reads SGHTA; CDR2 reads FQGNSA. The CDR3 is 14 amino acids. Trimming shortened V by 3 bases and J by 0 bases, and 7 bases separated the two germline ends. CDR3 DNA sequence: TGTGCCAGCAGCTTCAGGACTAGCACAGATACGCAGTATTTT. This codes for CASSFRTSTDTQYF. The full variable domain, with the rest looked up from reference TRBV7-2 and TRBJ2-3, is GAGVSQSPSNKVTEKGKDVELRCDPISGHTALYWYRQSLGQGLEFLIYFQGNSAPDKSGLPSDRFSAERTGGSVSTLTIQRTQQEDSAVYLCASSFRTSTDTQYFGPGTRLTVL.